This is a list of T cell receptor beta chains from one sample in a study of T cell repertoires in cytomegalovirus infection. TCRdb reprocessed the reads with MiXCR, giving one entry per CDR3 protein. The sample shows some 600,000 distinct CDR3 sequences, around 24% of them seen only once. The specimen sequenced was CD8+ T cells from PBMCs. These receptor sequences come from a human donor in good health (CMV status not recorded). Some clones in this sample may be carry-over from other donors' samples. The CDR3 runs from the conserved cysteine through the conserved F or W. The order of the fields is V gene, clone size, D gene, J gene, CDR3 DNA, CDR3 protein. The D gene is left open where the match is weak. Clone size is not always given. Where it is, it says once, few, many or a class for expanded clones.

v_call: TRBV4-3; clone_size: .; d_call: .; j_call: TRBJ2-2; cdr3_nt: TGCGCCAGCAGCCAAGATAAACCCAGGGTCGCGAACACCGGGGAGCTGTTTTTT; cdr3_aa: CASSQDKPRVANTGELFF
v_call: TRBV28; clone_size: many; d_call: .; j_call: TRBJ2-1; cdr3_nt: TGTGCCAGCAGGACCCAATACAGGGCCAGCTCCTACAATGAGCAGTTCTTC; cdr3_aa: CASRTQYRASSYNEQFF
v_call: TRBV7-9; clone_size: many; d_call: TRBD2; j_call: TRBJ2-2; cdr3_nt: TGTGCCAGCAGCTTCGAACTAGCGGGGGACGGGGAGCTGTTTTTT; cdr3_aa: CASSFELAGDGELFF
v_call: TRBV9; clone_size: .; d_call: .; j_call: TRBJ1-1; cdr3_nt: TGTGCCAGCAGCCCCCAGCGCATGAACACTGAAGCTTTCTTT; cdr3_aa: CASSPQRMNTEAFF
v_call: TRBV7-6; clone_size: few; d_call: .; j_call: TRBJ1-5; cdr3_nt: TGTGCCAGCGCGTCGGCCCCGAATCAGCCCCAGCATTTT; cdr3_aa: CASASAPNQPQHF
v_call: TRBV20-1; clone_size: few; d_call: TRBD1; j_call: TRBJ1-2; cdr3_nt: TGCAGTGCTAGAGATAGACAGGGAAGTGGCTACACCTTC; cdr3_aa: CSARDRQGSGYTF
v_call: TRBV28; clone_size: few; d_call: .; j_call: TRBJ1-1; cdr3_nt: TGTGCCAGCATTCCCGGGACTGTGAACACTGAAGCTTTCTTT; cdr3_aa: CASIPGTVNTEAFF
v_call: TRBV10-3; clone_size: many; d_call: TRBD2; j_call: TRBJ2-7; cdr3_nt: TGTGCCATCACGGCGCGGGGGGGCCTGGAAGAGCAGTACTTC; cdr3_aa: CAITARGGLEEQYF
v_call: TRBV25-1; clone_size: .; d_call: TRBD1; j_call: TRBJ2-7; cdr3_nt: TGTGCCAGCAGTGTTCAGGGGGCCTACGAGCAGTACTTC; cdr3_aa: CASSVQGAYEQYF
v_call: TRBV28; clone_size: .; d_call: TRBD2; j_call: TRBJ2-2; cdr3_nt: TGTGCCAGCAGTTTAACTTTCCTAGCGGGGCCCCCGTCCAGCACCGGGGAGCTGTTTTTT; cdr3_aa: CASSLTFLAGPPSSTGELFF
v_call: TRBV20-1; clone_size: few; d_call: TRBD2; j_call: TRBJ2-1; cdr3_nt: TGCAGTGCGAGAAAAAGCGGGGCCTCCTACAATGAGCAGTTCTTC; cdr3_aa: CSARKSGASYNEQFF
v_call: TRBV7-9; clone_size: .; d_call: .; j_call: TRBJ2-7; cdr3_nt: TGTGCCAGCAGCTCCGACCGGGACATCTCCTACGAGCAGTACTTC; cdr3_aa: CASSSDRDISYEQYF